One and the same sample provided the 23 T cell receptor delta chains below, sequenced in a study of gammadelta T cells in human blood. TCRdb repeated clone calling on the RT-PCR reads with CATT. Of approximately 500 delta-chain clones listed, about 57% are singletons. The sequencing input was non-Vgamma9Vdelta2 gamma-delta T cells from fetal blood. The origin of the receptors is a human fetus.

Comments on this clone: TCRdb's entry gives the protein of a much larger clone, which mismatches this DNA's translation at residue 3, likely from a read error; the protein reported here is translated from the DNA. The rearrangement uses TRDV1 and TRDJ1; tentatively, D is TRDD3 (6 bases). CDR3 length equals 13 residues. Germline V gene sequence: CDR1 TSWWSYY, CDR2 QGS. In DNA form, the CDR3 reads TGTGCTCCTGGGGAAGGGGACACCGATAAACTCATCTTT. Translation: CAPGEGDTDKLIF.

Judged by abundance, this clone is hyperexpanded. Other DNA variants within this sample encode the same CDR3. The chain employs TRAV29/DV5 and TRDJ1, with 12 bases aligning to TRDD3. Germline CDR1 NSMFDY, CDR2 ISSIKDK. This CDR3 has 23 amino acids. V lost 2 bases and J lost 0; bases outside the gene matches: 26. The CDR3 loop reads CAARDPSYVFSGGYAAYTDKLIF. Written as DNA, the CDR3 is TGTGCAGCAAGGGACCCTTCCTACGTTTTCTCTGGGGGATACGCGGCGTACACCGATAAACTCATCTTT.

The sample holds a few counts of this clone. The protein held in TCRdb is that of a much larger clone and does not match this DNA's translation at residue 3, likely because of a read error; the protein shown is translated from the DNA. The V gene is TRAV38-2/DV8, the J gene TRDJ2, with 7 bases fitting TRDD3. This CDR3 is built from 13 residues. Germline assignment: CDR1 TSESDYY and CDR2 QEAYKQQN. The CDR3 loop is CADRSGGSTQLFF. CDR3 DNA sequence: TGTGCTGATAGGAGCGGGGGATCCACACAACTCTTCTTT.

Sample share makes this clone hyperexpanded (1% or more). This same CDR3 is encoded by further DNA sequences in the sample. The chain uses TRAV29/DV5 and TRDJ2; perhaps D is TRDD2 or TRDD3 (5 bases each). The CDR3 has 17 residues. The V end lost 1 base, the J end lost 3 bases, and 19 bases lay between the germline ends. Germline values: CDR1 NSMFDY, CDR2 ISSIKDK. The CDR3 DNA reads as TGTGCAGCAAGCCGCGTCTTCCAGCGGGGGGTGACAGCACAACTCTTCTTT. Amino acids: CAASRVFQRGVTAQLFF.

Of note for this clone: This DNA translates differently at residue 11 from the TCRdb protein, which is that of a much larger clone; a read error is likely, and the protein shown is the DNA's own translation. V is TRDV1 and J is TRDJ2, with a tentative D call TRDD3 (7 bases). The V and J ends lost 0 bases and 7 bases respectively, with 15 bases between them. In germline, CDR1 is TSWWSYY, CDR2 QGS. The CDR3 spans 16 residues. CDR3 region: CALGELPTWGKAQLFF. CDR3 nucleotides: TGTGCTCTTGGGGAACTTCCTACGTGGGGGAAAGCACAACTCTTCTTT.

With respect to this clone: It is likely a read error: a sequence one base away is far more abundant. The chain uses TRDV2 and TRDJ3; 12 bases map to TRDD3. CDR3 size: 20 residues. CDR1 GEAIGNYY and CDR2 EKD come from the germline V gene. The CDR3 DNA follows: TGTGCCTGTGACACCGACTGGGGGATACCCTACTCCTGTGACACCCGACAGATGTTTTTC. It specifies CACDTDWGIPYSCDTRQMFF.

In this sample, this clone turned up a few times. TCRdb attributes to this sequence the protein of a much larger clone, which differs from the DNA translation at residue 7; a read error is likely, and the protein displayed is translated from the DNA. The chain couples TRAV38-2/DV8 to TRDJ2; D gene uncertain. The V and J ends lost 0 bases and 9 bases respectively, with 9 bases between them. Per germline, CDR1 TSESDYY and CDR2 QEAYKQQN. The CDR3 has 13 residues. DNA of the CDR3: TGTGCTTATAGGAGCGGGGAATCCACACAACTCTTCTTT. Its translation is CAYRSGESTQLFF.

On this clone itself: A far larger clone is a single base away, which makes a read error likely. Different DNA sequences within this sample yield the same CDR3. This sequence joins TRAV29/DV5 and TRDJ2; D may match TRDD2 or TRDD3 (5 bases each). Germline V gene lookup returns CDR1 NSMFDY and CDR2 ISSIKDK. This CDR3 contains 17 residues. The CDR3 DNA follows: TGTGCGGCAAGCCGCGTCTTCCAGCGGGGGGTGACAGCACAACTCTTCTTT. Protein sequence: CAASRVFQRGVTAQLFF.

This rearrangement joins TRDV2 to TRDJ3, with TRDD3 matching 9 bases. Per the germline V gene, CDR1 is GEAIGNYY and CDR2 is EKD. The CDR3 runs 18 residues. V lost 0 bases, J lost 0 bases, and 2 bases stayed unmatched. The CDR3 bases are TGTGCCTGTGACACCGTGGGGATACGCTCCTGGGACACCCGACAGATGTTTTTC. As protein: CACDTVGIRSWDTRQMFF.

By share, this clone counts as large. The chain carries TRDV3 and TRDJ1, with TRDD3 identical over 10 bases. V lost 2 bases and J lost 0; bases outside the gene matches: 9. Germline values: CDR1 TVYSNPD, CDR2 GDNSRS (reference sequence). CDR3 length: 16 residues. Written as DNA, the CDR3 is TGTGCCTTTCGGGTACTGGGGGATCCGTACACCGATAAACTCATCTTT. It translates to CAFRVLGDPYTDKLIF.

In regard to this clone: A far larger clone is one nucleotide away, so this likely arose from a read error. Other nucleotide sequences in the sample specify the same CDR3. The V and J genes are TRAV29/DV5 and TRDJ3, with 10 bases fitting TRDD3. Unmatched junction bases numbered 9, after V lost 3 bases and J lost 0 bases. The CDR3 runs 19 residues. Germline V gene lookup returns CDR1 NSMFDY and CDR2 ISSIKDK. Written as DNA, the CDR3 is TGTGCAGCAACCTCCCCTACTGGGGGATCCTCCTGGGACACCCGACAGATGTTTTTC. Amino acid sequence: CAATSPTGGSSWDTRQMFF.

This clone was counted between two and nine times. Only one base separates this from a far larger clonotype, so it likely reflects a read error. The chain recombines TRAV29/DV5 with TRDJ1; TRDD3 matches at 12 bases. Trimming at V came to 2 bases and at J to 0 bases, leaving 26 bases not matched to a gene. This CDR3 contains 23 residues. Germline CDR1 reads NSMFDY; CDR2 reads ISSIKDK. CDR3 in DNA: TGTGCAGCAAGGGACCCTTCCTACATTTTCTCTGGGGGATACGCGGCGTACACCGATAAACTCATCTTT. Amino acids: CAARDPSYIFSGGYAAYTDKLIF.

Remarks on this clone: TCRdb's entry gives the protein of a much larger clone, which mismatches this DNA's translation at residue 9, likely from a read error; the protein reported here is translated from the DNA. The rearrangement joins TRAV38-2/DV8 to TRDJ2; 10 nucleotides align to TRDD3. Germline CDR1 TSESDYY, CDR2 QEAYKQQN. V shed 10 bases and J 1 base; nucleotides not matched to a gene: 10. The CDR3 covers 16 residues. The DNA for the CDR3 is TGTGCTGCGTACTGGGGGATGCAAGTTTTGACAGCACAACTCTTCTTT. Translated: CAAYWGMQVLTAQLFF.

This clone was observed a handful of times. TCRdb's listed protein matches a much larger clone and diverges from this DNA's translation at residue 10, likely through a read error; the protein shown comes from the DNA. V gene TRAV23/DV6 combines with J gene TRDJ1; D tentatively reads TRDD2 or TRDD3 (8 bases each). Germline-derived CDR1 and CDR2 are NTAFDY and IRPDVSE (reference sequence). This CDR3 spans 16 amino acids. The DNA for the CDR3 is TGTGCTGTGCCCGTCTTCCTACTGGGGGGCACCGATAAACTCATCTTT. Translated, it gives CAVPVFLLGGTDKLIF.

By sample fraction, this clone is hyperexpanded (1% or more). This same CDR3 is encoded by further DNA sequences in the sample. The chain recombines TRDV2 with TRDJ3; the match to TRDD3 covers 12 bases. Germline-derived CDR1 and CDR2 are GEAIGNYY and EKD. The junction had 5 bases not matched to a gene; V was cut back by 0 bases and J by 0 bases. There are 20 residues in the CDR3. The CDR3 DNA follows: TGTGCCTGTGACACCGACTGGGGGATACCCTACTCCTGGGACACCCGACAGATGTTTTTC. It yields the protein CACDTDWGIPYSWDTRQMFF.

This clone was recorded once. This likely traces to a read error, being one base from a far larger clone. The J gene is TRDJ3, the V gene TRDV1; TRDD3 matches 9 bases. This CDR3 spans 22 amino acids. The germline gives CDR1 TSWWSYY, CDR2 QGS. With V trimmed by 0 bases and J by 0 bases, 12 bases remained unmatched. This CDR3 is CALGELVAWGDTSSWDTRQMFF. The CDR3 nucleotides are TGTGCTCTTGGGGAACTGGTAGCGTGGGGGGATACCAGCTCCTGGGACACCCGACAGATGTTTTTC.

Concerning this clone itself: It differs at one base from a far larger clone, so likely a read error. The sample carries other DNA sequences with the same CDR3. The chain uses TRDV2 and TRDJ3; 10 nucleotides line up with TRDD3. CDR1 and CDR2 from the germline V gene are GEAIGNYY and EKD. With 0 bases clipped from V and 0 bases from J, the junction kept 7 bases outside the gene matches. There are 20 residues in the CDR3. CDR3 sequence reads: CACDTDWGIPYSWDTRQMFF. The CDR3 DNA sequence: TGTGCCTGTGACACCGACTGGGGGATCCCCTACTCCTGGGACACCCGACAGATGTTTTTC.

A few counts support this clone. A read error is the likely source, as a far larger clone sits one nucleotide away. The rearrangement uses TRDV1 and TRDJ2; unclear D gene. The V and J ends lost 1 base and 0 bases respectively, with 24 bases between them. Germline V lookup: CDR1 TSWWSYY, CDR2 QGS. The CDR3 is 21 amino acids. Here the CDR3 reads CALGERGLVLRGPSLTAQLFF. As DNA, the CDR3 is TGTGCTCTTGGGGAACGCGGCCTTGTACTGAGGGGCCCCTCTTTGACAGCACAACTCTTCTTT.

As regards this clone: This likely traces to a read error, being one base from a far larger clone. Other DNA sequences in the same sample also yield this CDR3. The rearrangement uses TRAV38-2/DV8 and TRDJ1; TRDD3 matches 9 bases. The CDR3 spans 12 residues. Germline V lookup: CDR1 TSESDYY, CDR2 QEAYKQQN. CDR3 DNA: TGTGCTTATGGGGGATACACAGATAAACTCATCTTT. Translating it yields CAYGGYTDKLIF.

To note about this clone: This probably arose from a read error, given a far larger clone one base away. The sample contains more than one DNA sequence encoding this CDR3. V is TRDV1 and J is TRDJ1; 7 bases fit TRDD3. CDR3 length: 17 residues. Germline V CDR1 and CDR2: TSWWSYY, QGS. Trimming at V came to 3 bases and at J to 7 bases, leaving 17 bases not matched to a gene. The CDR3 spells CALGEKGNWGLLFKLIF. CDR3 bases: TGTGCTCTTGGGGAGAAAGGGAACTGGGGTCTTCTTTTTAAACTCATCTTT.

This chain uses TRAV23/DV6 with TRDJ1; possible D gene TRDD2, 8 bases. The CDR3 has 14 amino acids. Germline CDR1 NTAFDY, CDR2 IRPDVSE (reference sequence). The CDR3: CARLPTGDTDKLIF. In DNA, the CDR3 is TGTGCCCGTCTTCCTACTGGGGACACCGATAAACTCATCTTT.

With respect to this clone: A read error is the likely source, as a far larger clone sits one nucleotide away. Because the CDR3's place on the DNA is in doubt, the DNA is left out and the CDR3 is given as listed by TCRdb. This chain uses TRDV1 with TRDJ1. CDR1 TSWWSYY and CDR2 QGS come from the germline V gene. The CDR3 is 13 residues long, counting both termini. The CDR3 protein is CALGEGDTDKLIF.

This clone was counted only a few times. It is likely a read error: a sequence one base away is far more abundant. The V and J genes are TRDV2 and TRDJ3, with D maybe TRDD3 (6 bases). Trimming removed 3 bases at V and 2 bases at J, with 19 bases between. The germline CDR1 and CDR2 sequences are GEAIGNYY and EKD. The length of the CDR3 is 19 residues. As DNA, the CDR3 is TGTGCCTGTGACCCCATTAACTGGAGGATACCCTGGGACACCCGACAGATGTTTTTC. It encodes CACDPINWRIPWDTRQMFF.